These T cell receptor beta chains were read from a single sample in a study of blood T cell repertoires in COVID-19. Profiling relied on immunoSEQ multiplex PCR, and the TCRdb table lists in-frame clones only, not all of them. Found here are under 200,000 clones, 70% to 90% of them singletons; the top ten hold approximately 10%. Input material: peripheral blood. All receptors come from a woman in her fifties or sixties with COVID-19, enrolled during active disease. CDR3s include the opening cysteine and the closing phenylalanine or tryptophan. D genes are given only for firm matches. Clone size is not always given. Where it is, it says once, few, many or a class for expanded clones.

V	D	size	J	DNA	CDR3
TRBV19	.	.	TRBJ2-5	TGTGCCAGTAGACAGAACTCACAAGAGACCCAGTACTTC	CASRQNSQETQYF
TRBV10-2	.	.	TRBJ2-1	TGCGCCAGCAGCGGCGACTCGAGGAACAACAATGAGCAGTTCTTC	CASSGDSRNNNEQFF
TRBV5-6	.	.	TRBJ1-6	TGTGCCAGCAGCGGGACTCGTAAAAAGTATAATTCACCCCTCCACTTT	CASSGTRKKYNSPLHF
TRBV6-5	TRBD1	once	TRBJ1-1	TGTGCCAGCAGTTTGGTCGCAGGGGGCATCACTGAAGCTTTCTTT	CASSLVAGGITEAFF
TRBV5-6	.	.	TRBJ1-3	TGTGCCAGCAGCTCAAACTCAGGGGCCTACTCTGGAAACACCATATATTTT	CASSSNSGAYSGNTIYF
TRBV11-3	TRBD2	.	TRBJ2-7	TGTGCCAGCAGCTTAGTACTAGCGGGAGCTGGCTACGAGCAGTACTTC	CASSLVLAGAGYEQYF
TRBV5-1	TRBD1	.	TRBJ2-5	TGCGCCAGCAGCTACAGTCAGGGGGCAGGGGAGACCCAGTACTTC	CASSYSQGAGETQYF
TRBV14	.	.	TRBJ1-6	TGTGCCAGCAGCCAAGATATCCGGTATTCACCCCTCCACTTT	CASSQDIRYSPLHF
TRBV18	TRBD2	.	TRBJ2-1	TGTGCCAGCTCACCCCGGGATAGCGGGAGACGGCATGAGCAGTTCTTC	CASSPRDSGRRHEQFF
TRBV9	TRBD1	.	TRBJ1-1	TGTGCCAGCAGCGCCGGGACAGGATATGAAGCTTTCTTT	CASSAGTGYEAFF
TRBV18	.	.	TRBJ2-1	TGTGCCAGCTCACCACCCACTCACAATGAGCAGTTCTTC	CASSPPTHNEQFF
TRBV9	.	.	TRBJ2-7	TGTGCCAGCAGCGTAGGTAGCGGAGGCGAGCAGTACTTC	CASSVGSGGEQYF
TRBV5-1	.	once	TRBJ2-7	TGCGCCAGCAGCCCAGAACTGACAGTCTACGAGCAGTACTTC	CASSPELTVYEQYF
TRBV5-6	.	.	TRBJ2-7	TGTGCCAGCAGCTTGCGCGGGGGCACCTACGAGCAGTACTTC	CASSLRGGTYEQYF